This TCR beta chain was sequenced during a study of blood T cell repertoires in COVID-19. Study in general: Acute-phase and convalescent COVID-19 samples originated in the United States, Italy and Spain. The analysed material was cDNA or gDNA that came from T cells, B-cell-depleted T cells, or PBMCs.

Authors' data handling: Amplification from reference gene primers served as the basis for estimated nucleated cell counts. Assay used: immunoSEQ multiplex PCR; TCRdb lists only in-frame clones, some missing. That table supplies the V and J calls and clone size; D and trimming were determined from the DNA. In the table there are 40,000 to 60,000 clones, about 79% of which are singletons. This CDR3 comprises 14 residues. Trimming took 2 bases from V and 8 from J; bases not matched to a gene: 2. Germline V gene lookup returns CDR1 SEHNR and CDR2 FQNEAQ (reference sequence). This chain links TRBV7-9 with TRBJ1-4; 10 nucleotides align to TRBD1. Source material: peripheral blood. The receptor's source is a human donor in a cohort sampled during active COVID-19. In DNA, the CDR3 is TGTGCCAGCAGCTTATCGGGACAGGGGGAAAAACTGTTTTTT. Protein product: CASSLSGQGEKLFF.